Presented here are 26 T cell receptor beta chains from one specimen sequenced in a study of blood T cells in healthy people across ages. Primers used in a second PCR of about 7 to 12 cycles were a sample-barcoded 5' primer and a J-beta primer mix. In TCRdb, the 5' RACE reads were re-called with MiXCR into one record per CDR3 protein. The data contain about 590,000 distinct CDR3 sequences, approximately 30% of them singletons. The sequencing input was blood. Source of these receptors: a woman older than 75 in good health.

CDR3 DNA: TGTGCCAGCAGTTGGACAGGGGGCAGCTCTGGAAACACCATATATTTT. Residues: CASSWTGGSSGNTIYF. The J gene is TRBJ1-3, the V gene TRBV7-2; 11 nucleotides match TRBD1. V lost 6 bases to trimming and J lost 0 bases; unmatched junction nucleotides: 4. The CDR3 has 16 amino acids. Germline V CDR1 and CDR2: SGHTA, FQGNSA.

This clonotype was seen many times. V usage is TRBV7-7 and J usage is TRBJ2-1, with 8 bases fitting TRBD2. The CDR3 is 12 residues long. In germline, CDR1 is SSHAT, CDR2 FNYEAQ (reference sequence). Trimming cost V 5 bases and J 9 bases; bases outside gene matches: 3. The CDR3 region has the DNA TGTGCCAGCAGCCCCGGGGGGGGTGAGCAGTTCTTC. This codes for CASSPGGGEQFF.

This clonotype was seen many times. The chain carries TRBV20-1 and TRBJ1-2, with 11 bases aligning to TRBD1. The CDR3 length is 13 residues. The V and J ends lost 3 bases and 7 bases, in that order; junction bases with no gene match: 4. Germline V gives CDR1 DFQATT, CDR2 SNEGSKA (reference sequence). CDR3 nucleotide sequence: TGCAGTGCTAGTCCCGGGACAGGGGGTGGCTACACCTTC. Amino acid sequence: CSASPGTGGGYTF.

This clonotype was recorded at least ten times. This chain links TRBV18 with TRBJ2-1; perhaps D is TRBD1 or TRBD2 (5 bases each). Deletions cut 3 bases from V and 4 bases from J, with 16 bases between. The CDR3 runs to 16 residues. Per germline, CDR1 KGHSH and CDR2 LQKENI. The CDR3 is CASSPRDGGKYNEQFF. The DNA of the CDR3 is TGTGCCAGCTCACCCCGGGACGGCGGCAAGTACAATGAGCAGTTCTTC.

This clonotype has a count of ten or more. This sequence joins TRBV12-3 or TRBV12-4 and TRBJ1-2; 7 bases are a match to TRBD1. The CDR3 has 14 residues. V was clipped by 4 bases and J by 3 bases; unmatched bases: 5. The CDR3 sequence: CASSSQGRDYGYTF. The CDR3 nucleotides are TGTGCCAGCAGTTCACAGGGGAGGGACTATGGCTACACCTTC.

Worth noting for this clonotype: With a much larger clone just one base away, this may be a read error. The gene calls are TRBV12-3 or TRBV12-4 and TRBJ2-1; 8 bases are a match to TRBD2. TRBJ2-7 matches the DNA end more closely, so the J call is doubtful. This CDR3 spans 17 amino acids. This chain's CDR3 is CASSSPSFAGGYNEQYF. For the CDR3, the DNA is TGTGCCAGCAGTTCTCCCTCCTTTGCGGGGGGTTACAATGAGCAGTACTTC.

Of note for this clonotype: With a much larger clone just one base away, this may be a read error. The V call is TRBV20-1, the J call TRBJ2-7; D remains unclear. There are 14 residues in the CDR3. V was clipped by 6 bases and J by 4 bases, with 19 bases between them. In germline, CDR1 is DFQATT, CDR2 SNEGSKA (reference sequence). The CDR3 reads CSATSDGVRYEQYF. The CDR3 nucleotides are TGCAGTGCCACTTCGGACGGAGTCCGGTACGAGCAGTACTTC.

In regard to this clonotype: This may be a read error, as it is one base from a much larger clone. As DNA, the CDR3 is TGCAGCGTTGAAACAGGGAGCAATGAGCAGTACTTC. Amino acids: CSVETGSNEQYF. The chain carries TRBV29-1 and TRBJ2-5; D might be TRBD1 (6 bases). With 2 bases removed from V and 11 bases from J, the gap between germline ends came to 15 bases. CDR3 length: 12 amino acids. Per germline, CDR1 SQVTM and CDR2 ANQGSEA.

A few counts support this clonotype. A much larger clone lies one base from this, so it may be a read error. V gene TRBV10-3 combines with J gene TRBJ2-7, with 8 bases lining up with TRBD2. The CDR3 consists of 16 residues. CDR1 ENHRY and CDR2 SYGVKD come from the germline V gene. The J segment lost 7 bases and the V segment lost 0 bases, leaving 11 bases of the junction unmatched. CDR3 in DNA: TGTGCCATCAGTGAGTCGAGGCGGGGGGCCTACAATGAGCAGTACTTC. This encodes CAISESRRGAYNEQYF.

This clonotype was picked up many times. The chain carries TRBV7-2 and TRBJ2-7; 8 nucleotides line up with TRBD2. V was pared by 0 bases and J by 0 bases, with 1 base of the junction left unmatched. This CDR3 has 15 residues. Looked up from germline, CDR1 is SGHTA and CDR2 is FQGNSA. Here the CDR3 reads CASSLAAGGSYEQYF. Here the CDR3 DNA reads TGTGCCAGCAGCTTAGCTGCGGGGGGCTCCTACGAGCAGTACTTC.

This clonotype was observed a few times. The rearrangement uses TRBV28 and TRBJ1-2; D remains unclear. The germline V gene encodes CDR1 MDHEN and CDR2 SYDVKM. V shed 5 bases and J shed 2 bases, with 6 bases lying between them. The CDR3 is 12 amino acids. In DNA, the CDR3 is TGTGCCAGCAGTCGTATAAACTATGGCTACACCTTC. Its protein product is CASSRINYGYTF.

There are many counts of this clonotype. The chain joins TRBV12-5 to TRBJ1-1; perhaps TRBD1 as D (6 bases). V dropped 5 bases and J dropped 0 bases, with 13 bases sitting between them. This CDR3 is 15 amino acids long. Germline lookup yields CDR1 LGHNT and CDR2 FRNRAP. The CDR3 reads CASGRQGRMNTEAFF. The DNA for the CDR3 is TGTGCTAGTGGTCGTCAGGGGCGCATGAACACTGAAGCTTTCTTT.

Concerning this clonotype: This could be a read error, since a much larger clone is one nucleotide away. This chain joins TRBV21-1 and TRBJ2-5; TRBD1 is the table's D call and was not checked against the DNA. Near its end, the DNA agrees better with TRBJ2-7, so the J call may be wrong. TRBV21-1 is termed a pseudogene. CDR3 length: 15 residues. For the CDR3, the DNA is TGTGCCAGCAGGAAAAGGGGGCAGGCCCTCGGCGAGCAGTACTTC. Residues: CASRKRGQALGEQYF.

The V call is TRBV30, the J call TRBJ1-1; D gene ambiguous. The V end lost 6 bases, the J end lost 5 bases, and 10 bases lay between the germline ends. The germline gives CDR1 GTSNPN, CDR2 SVGIG (reference sequence). The CDR3 length is 11 residues. This CDR3 reads CACTRRTEAFF. The CDR3 region has the DNA TGTGCCTGTACGCGGAGGACTGAAGCTTTCTTT.

V usage is TRBV20-1 and J usage is TRBJ1-1; the D gene is possibly TRBD1 (5 bases). CDR1 and CDR2 from the germline V gene are DFQATT and SNEGSKA (reference sequence). There are 13 residues in the CDR3. Between the trimmed V and J ends, which lost 8 bases and 0 bases, there was a span of 13 bases. The CDR3 sequence is CSPLRGLNTEAFF. DNA of the CDR3: TGCAGTCCACTTAGGGGTCTGAACACTGAAGCTTTCTTT.

This clonotype was counted at least ten times. J is TRBJ2-3 and V is TRBV5-1; a weak D match, TRBD1 (6 bases). Trimming cost V 4 bases and J 4 bases, with 16 bases left between them. Germline V gene data show CDR1 as SGHRS and CDR2 as YFSETQ. The CDR3 loop spans 15 amino acids. The chain's CDR3 is CASSGEGGRADTQYF. The CDR3 DNA reads as TGCGCCAGCAGCGGAGAAGGGGGTAGAGCAGATACGCAGTATTTT.

This chain connects TRBV27 to TRBJ2-7; the D call may be TRBD1 or TRBD2 (5 bases each). Germline-derived CDR1 and CDR2 are MNHEY and SMNVEV (reference sequence). The CDR3 runs 20 residues. The DNA of the CDR3 is TGTGCCTGCAGTTTAGCGCCGTTATCAGGGATGCACGGAACTACCTACGAGCAGTACGTC. Amino acid sequence: CACSLAPLSGMHGTTYEQYV.

This clonotype showed up just once. A clone one base away is much larger, so this may be a read error. DNA of the CDR3: TGTGCCAGCAGCCCCTTGGCGGGGGCGACCCAAGAGACCCAGTTCTTC. Protein product: CASSPLAGATQETQFF. The V gene is TRBV14, the J gene TRBJ2-5; D is possibly TRBD2 (7 bases). The DNA end is a closer match to TRBJ2-1, so the J assignment may be wrong. Germline V lookup: CDR1 SGHDN, CDR2 FVKESK. The CDR3 consists of 16 residues.

A note on this clonotype: Since the CDR3 does not end with the conserved phenylalanine or tryptophan, this likely comes from a read error. The V gene is TRBV6-5, the J gene TRBJ2-2; D not certain. With 1 base removed from V and 0 bases from J, the gap between germline ends came to 3 bases. The germline V gene has CDR1 MNHEY and CDR2 SVGAGI. The CDR3 runs to 14 residues. This CDR3 reads CASSYYTNTGELFC. DNA of the CDR3: TGTGCCAGCAGTTACTATACGAACACCGGGGAGCTGTTTTGT.

V is TRBV10-3 and J is TRBJ2-2; no firm D call. Germline CDR1 and CDR2: ENHRY and SYGVKD. CDR3 length: 16 amino acids. V lost 3 bases, J lost 3 bases, and 14 bases lay in between. CDR3 amino acids: CAISDSTGPYTGELFF. DNA for the CDR3: TGTGCCATCAGTGATTCTACCGGGCCGTACACCGGGGAGCTGTTTTTT.

Only a few counts were recorded for this clonotype. This chain connects TRBV14 to TRBJ2-7; weak D call: TRBD1 (6 bases). The CDR3 has 13 residues. Trimming removed 4 bases at V and 8 bases at J, with 15 bases between. CDR1 and CDR2 from the germline V gene are SGHDN and FVKESK. Here the CDR3 DNA reads TGTGCCAGCAGCCTTCAAACAGGGAACAAGCAGTACTTC. This encodes CASSLQTGNKQYF.

In its sample, this clonotype was seen a few times. The chain combines TRBV9 with TRBJ1-5; D may be TRBD1 (5 bases). Trimming stripped 0 bases from V and 6 bases from J, with 13 bases between. Germline loops: CDR1 SGDLS, CDR2 YYNGEE. This CDR3 contains 15 residues. The CDR3 here is CASSVDGQGVQPQHF. As DNA, the CDR3 is TGTGCCAGCAGCGTAGATGGGCAGGGAGTTCAGCCCCAGCATTTT.

In this sample, this clonotype turned up many times. This rearrangement joins TRBV20-1 to TRBJ2-5, with 11 bases matching TRBD2. CDR1 DFQATT and CDR2 SNEGSKA come from the germline V gene (reference sequence). The trim removed 6 bases at V and 2 bases at J, leaving 11 bases unmatched. The CDR3 extends over 16 amino acids. The CDR3 spells CSALPRLAGIQETQYF. In DNA form, the CDR3 reads TGCAGTGCGTTACCCCGACTAGCGGGGATACAAGAGACCCAGTACTTC.

This clonotype was recorded many times. This CDR3 is CASSMFREQYF. DNA of the CDR3: TGTGCCAGCAGCATGTTTCGGGAGCAGTATTTT. The chain combines TRBV7-9 with TRBJ2-3, with D tentatively TRBD2 (5 bases). CDR1 is SEHNR, CDR2 FQNEAQ, per germline (reference sequence). Trimming cost V 5 bases and J 11 bases, with 11 bases left between them. The CDR3 is 11 residues long. Combining the CDR3 with reference TRBV7-9 and TRBJ2-3 gives the whole variable domain DTGVSQNPRHKITKRGQNVTFRCDPISEHNRLYWYRQTLGQGPEFLTYFQNEAQLEKSRLLSDRFSAERPKGSFSTLEIQRTEQGDSAMYLCASSMFREQYFGPGTRLTVL.

To note about this clonotype: A much bigger clone sits one base away, suggesting this may be a read error. The CDR3 here is CASSLDRTSYNEQYF. DNA for the CDR3: TGTGCCAGCAGTTTGGACAGGACCTCCTACAATGAGCAGTACTTC. The J gene is TRBJ2-1, the V gene TRBV6-1; TRBD1 matches at 7 bases. The assigned J gene may be wrong: the sequence end matches TRBJ2-7 better. CDR1 MNHNS and CDR2 SASEGT come from the germline V gene. This CDR3 spans 15 amino acids.

This clonotype came up many times. The chain has TRBV6-2 or TRBV6-3 and TRBJ1-2; D unclear. The CDR3 length is 14 residues. V gave up 2 bases and J gave up 5 bases, with 12 bases separating them. Germline V lookup: CDR1 MNHEY, CDR2 SVGEGT. The CDR3 DNA follows: TGTGCCAGCAGTTACGATCCTCGTTCGTATGGCTACACCTTC. Its translation is CASSYDPRSYGYTF.